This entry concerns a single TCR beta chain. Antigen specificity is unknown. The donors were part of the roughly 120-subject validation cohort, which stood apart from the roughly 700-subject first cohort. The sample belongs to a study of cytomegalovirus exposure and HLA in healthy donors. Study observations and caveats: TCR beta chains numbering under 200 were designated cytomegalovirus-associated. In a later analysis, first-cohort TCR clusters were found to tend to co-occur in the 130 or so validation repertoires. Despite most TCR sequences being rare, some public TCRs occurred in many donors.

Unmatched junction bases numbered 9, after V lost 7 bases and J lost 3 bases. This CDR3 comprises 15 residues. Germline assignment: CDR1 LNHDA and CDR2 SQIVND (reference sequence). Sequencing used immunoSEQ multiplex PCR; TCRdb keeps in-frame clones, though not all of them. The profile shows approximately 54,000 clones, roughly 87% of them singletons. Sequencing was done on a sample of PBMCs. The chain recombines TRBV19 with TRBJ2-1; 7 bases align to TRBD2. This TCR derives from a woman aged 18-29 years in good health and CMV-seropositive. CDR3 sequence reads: CASNPKAGLYNEQFF. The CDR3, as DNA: TGTGCCAGTAACCCCAAAGCGGGGCTCTACAATGAGCAGTTCTTC.